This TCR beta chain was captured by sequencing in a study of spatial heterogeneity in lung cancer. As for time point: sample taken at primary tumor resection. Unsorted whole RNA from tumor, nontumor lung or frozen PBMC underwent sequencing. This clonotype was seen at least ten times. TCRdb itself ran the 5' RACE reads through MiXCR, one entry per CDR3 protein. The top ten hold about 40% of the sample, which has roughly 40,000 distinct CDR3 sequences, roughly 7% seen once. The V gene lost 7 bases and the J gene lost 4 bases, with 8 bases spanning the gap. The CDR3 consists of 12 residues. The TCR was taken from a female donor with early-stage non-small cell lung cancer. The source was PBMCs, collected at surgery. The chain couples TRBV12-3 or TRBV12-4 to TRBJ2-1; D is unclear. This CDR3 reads CASNGPYNEQFF. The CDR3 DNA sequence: TGTGCCAGCAACGGCCCATACAATGAGCAGTTCTTC.